Below, 20 T cell receptor beta chains from the same sample are listed, as sequenced in a study of CD8 T cells in ankylosing spondylitis. Study conclusions and caveats: Typical of ankylosing spondylitis blood, it appeared, was a TCR beta motif of eight highly homologous variants.

The antigens for these receptors are not known. MiXCR was run by TCRdb on the 5' RACE reads, yielding one entry per CDR3 protein. The table includes 350,000 to 550,000 distinct CDR3 sequences, about 25% detected once. Sample: blood, either unsorted or a sorted T cell fraction (not recorded which). The receptor set was obtained from a male donor with ankylosing spondylitis.

The gene calls are TRBV5-6 and TRBJ1-2; no firm D call. Trimming cost V 1 base and J 4 bases, with 11 bases left between them. Germline V gives CDR1 SGHDT, CDR2 YYEEEE. The CDR3 loop spans 14 amino acids. CDR3 amino acids: CASSLTRSVYGYTF. In nucleotides, the CDR3 is TGTGCCAGCAGCTTGACCCGCAGCGTCTATGGCTACACCTTC.

This chain connects TRBV4-2 to TRBJ2-1; D assignment may be TRBD1 or TRBD2 (7 bases each). CDR1 is LGHNA, CDR2 YNFKEQ, per germline. The CDR3 runs to 16 residues. Trimming took 1 base from V and 6 from J, leaving 16 bases between them. CDR3 residues: CASSQVAGGGPNEQFF. CDR3 DNA sequence: TGTGCCAGCAGCCAAGTCGCAGGGGGGGGACCCAATGAGCAGTTCTTC.

There are a few counts of this clonotype. The chain joins TRBV12-3 or TRBV12-4 to TRBJ1-5, with D unresolved. This CDR3 contains 14 residues. Deletions cut 6 bases from V and 2 bases from J, with 11 bases between. The CDR3 here is CASSVAGRNQPQHF. Here the CDR3 DNA reads TGTGCCAGCAGCGTGGCTGGGCGCAATCAGCCCCAGCATTTT.

The chain employs TRBV21-1 and TRBJ2-3; TRBD1, the D gene given by the table, was not confirmed from the DNA. TRBV21-1 is marked as a pseudogene. This CDR3 contains 16 residues. CDR3 in DNA: TGTGCCAGCAGCCCGCACCCGGGACGGTCCACAGATACGCAGTATTTT. This codes for CASSPHPGRSTDTQYF.

The chain carries TRBV10-3 and TRBJ2-1, with a possible D match to TRBD1 (6 bases). This CDR3 is built from 14 residues. In germline, CDR1 is ENHRY, CDR2 SYGVKD. V was cut by 5 bases and J by 1 base, with 9 bases left in between. CDR3 loop: CAISPGQSYNEQFF. DNA for the CDR3: TGTGCCATCAGTCCGGGACAATCCTACAATGAGCAGTTCTTC.

The chain joins TRBV7-2 to TRBJ1-5; D gene unclear. Trimming removed 7 bases from V and 1 base from J, with 8 bases in between. CDR3 length: 13 residues. Germline V gene sequence: CDR1 SGHTA, CDR2 FQGNSA. Here the CDR3 reads CASTLGSNQPQHF. The CDR3 nucleotides are TGTGCCAGCACCCTTGGGAGCAATCAGCCCCAGCATTTT.

V and J are TRBV20-1 and TRBJ2-1; D unclear. V was trimmed by 0 bases and J by 0 bases, leaving 9 bases between them. This CDR3 has 15 residues. The germline V gene has CDR1 DFQATT and CDR2 SNEGSKA (reference sequence). This CDR3 is CSARENDRSYNEQFF. The CDR3, as DNA: TGCAGTGCTAGAGAGAACGATCGCTCCTACAATGAGCAGTTCTTC.

A few counts support this clonotype. This chain connects TRBV20-1 to TRBJ2-7; a possible D gene is TRBD1 (6 bases). Trimming cost V 0 bases and J 0 bases, with 9 bases left between them. This CDR3 region has 14 residues. In germline, CDR1 is DFQATT, CDR2 SNEGSKA (reference sequence). CDR3 in amino acids: CSAREGGNSYEQYF. DNA for the CDR3: TGCAGTGCTAGAGAAGGGGGTAACTCCTACGAGCAGTACTTC.

This clonotype was seen more than once but under ten times. The genes are TRBV4-2 and TRBJ2-3, with D perhaps matching TRBD2 (6 bases). The CDR3 extends over 15 amino acids. V shed 4 bases and J shed 4 bases, with 15 bases lying between them. Germline V gives CDR1 LGHNA, CDR2 YNFKEQ. The CDR3 nucleotides are TGTGCCAGCAGCCCCGGGACTTCGAAGGCAGATACGCAGTATTTT. Encoded protein: CASSPGTSKADTQYF.

This clonotype was seen ten or more times. V and J are TRBV5-1 and TRBJ2-1, with D possibly TRBD2 on 6 matching bases. Per germline, CDR1 SGHRS and CDR2 YFSETQ. The V and J ends lost 4 bases and 4 bases respectively, with 18 bases between them. The CDR3 length is 16 residues. The CDR3 here is CASSTGLTTGYNEQFF. CDR3 nucleotides: TGCGCCAGCAGCACCGGACTAACAACTGGGTACAATGAGCAGTTCTTC.

The sample holds a few counts of this clonotype. V gene TRBV18 combines with J gene TRBJ2-1; 9 nucleotides align to TRBD1. After removal of 3 bases from V and 3 bases from J, the junction contained 9 bases not matched to a gene. This CDR3 is 17 amino acids long. Germline CDR1 is KGHSH and CDR2 is LQKENI. In nucleotides, the CDR3 is TGTGCCAGCTCACCCTCCTACAGGGGGCCCGGCTACAATGAGCAGTTCTTC. Protein: CASSPSYRGPGYNEQFF.

The chain has TRBV12-3 or TRBV12-4 and TRBJ1-1, with 7 bases identical to TRBD1. The junction had 9 bases not matched to a gene; V was cut back by 10 bases and J by 1 base. The CDR3 extends over 14 amino acids. CDR3 bases: TGTGCCACCGATACGGGGACAGAGAACACTGAAGCTTTCTTT. The encoded protein is CATDTGTENTEAFF.

The V and J genes are TRBV7-4 and TRBJ2-7, with D possibly matching TRBD1 (6 bases). Germline-derived CDR1 and CDR2 are SGHVT and SQSDAQ. V lost 8 bases to trimming and J lost 3 bases, with 14 bases between them. CDR3 length: 13 residues. The CDR3 DNA reads TGTGCCAGCCGGGACATGGACATCTACGAGCAGTACGTC. Translation gives CASRDMDIYEQYV.

This chain joins TRBV5-5 and TRBJ1-5; D is ambiguous. The CDR3 totals 17 residues. In germline, CDR1 is SGHKS, CDR2 YYEKEE (reference sequence). Trimming shortened V by 0 bases and J by 11 bases, and 24 bases separated the two germline ends. In nucleotides, the CDR3 is TGTGCCAGCAGCTTGGGGCAGCCCCCTGGTTCCTCTGACGCCCAGCATTTT. Translated: CASSLGQPPGSSDAQHF.

This clonotype was found a few times. This rearrangement joins TRBV7-2 to TRBJ1-1; D remains unclear. V lost 5 bases, J lost 4 bases, and 11 bases lay in between. The CDR3 runs 13 residues. Looked up from germline, CDR1 is SGHTA and CDR2 is FQGNSA. For the CDR3, the DNA is TGTGCCAGCAGCCCAGTTAGTCGCACTGAAGCTTTCTTT. It yields the protein CASSPVSRTEAFF. Complete variable domain (other parts from reference TRBV7-2 and TRBJ1-1): GAGVSQSPSNKVTEKGKDVELRCDPISGHTALYWYRQSLGQGLEFLIYFQGNSAPDKSGLPSDRFSAERTGGSVSTLTIQRTQQEDSAVYLCASSPVSRTEAFFGQGTRLTVV.

This clonotype turned up a few times. This chain connects TRBV20-1 to TRBJ2-2; D not resolved. V lost 3 bases and J lost 0, with 8 bases in between. Germline values: CDR1 DFQATT, CDR2 SNEGSKA (reference sequence). There are 14 residues in the CDR3. The CDR3 region is CSARMGTNTGELFF. In DNA form, the CDR3 reads TGCAGTGCTAGGATGGGAACGAACACCGGGGAGCTGTTTTTT.

J is TRBJ2-2 and V is TRBV20-1, with 12 bases fitting TRBD2. Germline V gene sequence: CDR1 DFQATT, CDR2 SNEGSKA (reference sequence). V shed 0 bases and J 3 bases; nucleotides not matched to a gene: 2. This CDR3 comprises 16 residues. In DNA, the CDR3 is TGCAGTGCTAGAGAGACTAGCGGGAGATACACCGGGGAGCTGTTTTTT. Translated, it gives CSARETSGRYTGELFF.

The CDR3: CASSLHKETQYF. The CDR3 DNA follows: TGCGCCAGCAGCTTGCATAAAGAGACCCAGTACTTC. The V gene is TRBV5-1, the J gene TRBJ2-5; D not resolved. Trimming took off 1 base at V and 3 bases at J, with 4 bases between the two ends. The CDR3 extends over 12 amino acids. Germline V CDR1 and CDR2: SGHRS, YFSETQ.

V is TRBV6-1 and J is TRBJ1-2; a possible D gene is TRBD1 (5 bases). Between the trimmed V and J ends, which lost 0 bases and 4 bases, there was a span of 9 bases. From germline, CDR1 is MNHNS and CDR2 SASEGT. The CDR3 is made up of 14 amino acids. The CDR3: CASSEARGVYGYTF. In nucleotides, the CDR3 is TGTGCCAGCAGTGAAGCGCGAGGGGTCTATGGCTACACCTTC.

The V gene is TRBV20-1, the J gene TRBJ2-1; 10 bases are shared with TRBD2. CDR3 length: 15 amino acids. The junction had 9 bases not matched to a gene; V was cut back by 3 bases and J by 7 bases. Germline values: CDR1 DFQATT, CDR2 SNEGSKA (reference sequence). This CDR3 reads CSASRLAGVGNEQFF. CDR3 DNA sequence: TGCAGTGCTAGCCGGCTAGCGGGAGTGGGGAATGAGCAGTTCTTC.